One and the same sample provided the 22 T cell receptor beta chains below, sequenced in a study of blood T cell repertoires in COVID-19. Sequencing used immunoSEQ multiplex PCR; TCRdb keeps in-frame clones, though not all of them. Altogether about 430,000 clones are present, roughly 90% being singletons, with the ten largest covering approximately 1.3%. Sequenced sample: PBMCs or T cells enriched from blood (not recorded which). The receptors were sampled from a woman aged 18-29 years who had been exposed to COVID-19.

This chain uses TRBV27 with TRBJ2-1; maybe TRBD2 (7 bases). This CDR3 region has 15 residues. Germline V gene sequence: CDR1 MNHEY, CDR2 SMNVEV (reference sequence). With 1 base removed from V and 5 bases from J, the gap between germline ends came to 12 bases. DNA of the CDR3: TGTGCCAGCAGTTTATTGGCGGGGGCCAACAATGAGCAGTTCTTC. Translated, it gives CASSLLAGANNEQFF.

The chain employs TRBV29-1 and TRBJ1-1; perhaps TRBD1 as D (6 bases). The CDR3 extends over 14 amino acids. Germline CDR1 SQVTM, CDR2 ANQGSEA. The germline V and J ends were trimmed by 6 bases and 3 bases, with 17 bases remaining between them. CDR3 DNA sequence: TGCAGCGTAGTAACAGGGAACAGGGACACTGAAGCTTTCTTT. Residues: CSVVTGNRDTEAFF.

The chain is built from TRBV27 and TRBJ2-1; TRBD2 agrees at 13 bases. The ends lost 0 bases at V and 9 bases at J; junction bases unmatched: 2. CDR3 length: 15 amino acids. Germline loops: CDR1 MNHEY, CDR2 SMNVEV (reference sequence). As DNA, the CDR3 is TGTGCCAGCAGTTTATCAACTAGCGGGGGGGCTGAGCAGTTCTTC. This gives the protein CASSLSTSGGAEQFF.

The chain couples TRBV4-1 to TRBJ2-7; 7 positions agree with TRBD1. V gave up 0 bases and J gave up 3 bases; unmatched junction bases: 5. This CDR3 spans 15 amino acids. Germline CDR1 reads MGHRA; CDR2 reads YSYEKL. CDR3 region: CASSQEPGQIYEQYF. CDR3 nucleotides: TGCGCCAGCAGCCAAGAGCCGGGACAGATCTACGAGCAGTACTTC.

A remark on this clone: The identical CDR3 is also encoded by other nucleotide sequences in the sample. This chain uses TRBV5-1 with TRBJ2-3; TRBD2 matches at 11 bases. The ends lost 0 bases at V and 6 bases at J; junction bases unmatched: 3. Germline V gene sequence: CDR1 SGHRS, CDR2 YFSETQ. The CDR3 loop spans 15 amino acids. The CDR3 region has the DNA TGCGCCAGCAGCTTGGTAGCGGGAGGGCCGGATACGCAGTATTTT. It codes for CASSLVAGGPDTQYF.

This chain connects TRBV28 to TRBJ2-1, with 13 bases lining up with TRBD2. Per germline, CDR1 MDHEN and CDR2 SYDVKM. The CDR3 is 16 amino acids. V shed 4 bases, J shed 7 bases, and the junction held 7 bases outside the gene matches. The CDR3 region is CASSSALAGGINEQFF. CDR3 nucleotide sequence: TGTGCCAGCAGTTCCGCACTAGCGGGAGGGATAAATGAGCAGTTCTTC. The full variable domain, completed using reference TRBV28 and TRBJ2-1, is DVKVTQSSRYLVKRTGEKVFLECVQDMDHENMFWYRQDPGLGLRLIYFSYDVKMKEKGDIPEGYSVSREKKERFSLILESASTNQTSMYLCASSSALAGGINEQFFGPGTRLTVL.

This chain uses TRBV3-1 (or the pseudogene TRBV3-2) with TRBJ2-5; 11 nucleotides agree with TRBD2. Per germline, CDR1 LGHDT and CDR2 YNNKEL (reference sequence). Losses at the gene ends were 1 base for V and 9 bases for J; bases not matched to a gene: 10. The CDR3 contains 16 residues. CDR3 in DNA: TGTGCCAGCAGCCAAGCCGGGACTAGCGGTCCAGGGTCCCAGTACTTC. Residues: CASSQAGTSGPGSQYF.

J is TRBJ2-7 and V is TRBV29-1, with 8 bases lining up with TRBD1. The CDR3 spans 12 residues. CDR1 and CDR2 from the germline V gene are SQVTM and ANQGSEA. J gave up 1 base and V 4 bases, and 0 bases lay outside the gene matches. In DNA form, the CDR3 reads TGCAGCGTTGGGACAGGGTCCTACGAGCAGTACTTC. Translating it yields CSVGTGSYEQYF.

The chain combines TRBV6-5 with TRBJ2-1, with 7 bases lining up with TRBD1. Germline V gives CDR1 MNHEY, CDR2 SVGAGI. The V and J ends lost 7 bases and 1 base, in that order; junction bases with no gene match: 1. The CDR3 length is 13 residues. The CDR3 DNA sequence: TGTGCCAGCAAGGGGGCGTCCTACAATGAGCAGTTCTTC. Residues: CASKGASYNEQFF.

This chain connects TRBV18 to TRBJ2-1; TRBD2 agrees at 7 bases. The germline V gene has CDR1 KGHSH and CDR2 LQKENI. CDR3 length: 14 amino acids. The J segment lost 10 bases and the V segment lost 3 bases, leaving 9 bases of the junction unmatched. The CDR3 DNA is TGTGCCAGCTCACCTCCGGGGAAGCGGGAAGAGCAGTTCTTC. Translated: CASSPPGKREEQFF.

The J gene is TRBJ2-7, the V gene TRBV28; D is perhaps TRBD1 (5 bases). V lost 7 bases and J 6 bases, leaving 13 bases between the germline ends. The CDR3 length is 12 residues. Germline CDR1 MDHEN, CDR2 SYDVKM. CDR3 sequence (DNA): TGTGCCAGCATGTACAGGCAGACCGAGCAGTACTTC. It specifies CASMYRQTEQYF. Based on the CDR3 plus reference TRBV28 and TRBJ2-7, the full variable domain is DVKVTQSSRYLVKRTGEKVFLECVQDMDHENMFWYRQDPGLGLRLIYFSYDVKMKEKGDIPEGYSVSREKKERFSLILESASTNQTSMYLCASMYRQTEQYFGPGTRLTVT.

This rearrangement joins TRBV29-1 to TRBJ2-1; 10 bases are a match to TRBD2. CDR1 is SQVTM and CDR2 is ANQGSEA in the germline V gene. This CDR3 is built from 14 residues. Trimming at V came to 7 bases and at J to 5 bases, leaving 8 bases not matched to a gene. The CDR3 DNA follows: TGCAGCGGGACTAGCGGATATGATAACAATGAGCAGTTCTTC. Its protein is CSGTSGYDNNEQFF.

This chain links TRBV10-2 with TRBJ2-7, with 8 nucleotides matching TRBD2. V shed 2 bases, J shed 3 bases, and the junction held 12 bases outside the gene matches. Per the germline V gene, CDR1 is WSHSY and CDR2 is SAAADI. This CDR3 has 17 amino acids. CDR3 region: CASSEVELAGRYYEQYF. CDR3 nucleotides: TGCGCCAGCAGTGAGGTGGAGCTAGCGGGCCGATACTACGAGCAGTACTTC.

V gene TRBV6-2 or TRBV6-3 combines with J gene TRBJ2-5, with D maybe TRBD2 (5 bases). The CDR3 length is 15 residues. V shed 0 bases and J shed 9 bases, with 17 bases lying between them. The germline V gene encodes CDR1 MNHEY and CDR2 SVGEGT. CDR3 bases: TGTGCCAGCAGTTACTCGGTTCAGGTTCGAGGGTCCCAGTACTTC. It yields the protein CASSYSVQVRGSQYF.

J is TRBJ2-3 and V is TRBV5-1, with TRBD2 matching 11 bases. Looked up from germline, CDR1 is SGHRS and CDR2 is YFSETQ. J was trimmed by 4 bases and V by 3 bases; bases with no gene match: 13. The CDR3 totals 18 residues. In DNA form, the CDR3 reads TGCGCCAGCAGCTCGGGACTAGCGGAACTCTCCTCGTCAGATACGCAGTATTTT. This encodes CASSSGLAELSSSDTQYF.

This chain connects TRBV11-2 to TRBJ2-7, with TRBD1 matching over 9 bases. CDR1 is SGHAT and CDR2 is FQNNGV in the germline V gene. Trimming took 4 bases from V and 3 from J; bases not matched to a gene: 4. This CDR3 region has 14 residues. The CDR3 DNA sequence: TGTGCCAGCAGCTCACCGGGACAGGGCTACGAGCAGTACTTC. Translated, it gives CASSSPGQGYEQYF.

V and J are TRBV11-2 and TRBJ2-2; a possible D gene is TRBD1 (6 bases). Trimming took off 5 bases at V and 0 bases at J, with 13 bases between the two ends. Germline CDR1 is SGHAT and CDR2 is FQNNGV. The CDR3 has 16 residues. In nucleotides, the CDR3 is TGTGCCAGCAGCGACCCCCGGACAGCGAACACCGGGGAGCTGTTTTTT. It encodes CASSDPRTANTGELFF.

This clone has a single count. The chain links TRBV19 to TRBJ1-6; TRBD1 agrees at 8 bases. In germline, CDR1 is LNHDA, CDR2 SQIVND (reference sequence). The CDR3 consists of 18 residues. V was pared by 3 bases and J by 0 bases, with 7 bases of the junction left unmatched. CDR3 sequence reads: CASSMGQALSSYNSPLHF. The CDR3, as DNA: TGTGCCAGTAGTATGGGACAGGCGTTAAGCTCCTATAATTCACCCCTCCACTTT.

CDR3 DNA sequence: TGTGCCAGCAGCCGAGGGGGAAATTCACCCCTCCACTTT. This encodes CASSRGGNSPLHF. The V call is TRBV28, the J call TRBJ1-6, with TRBD1 as a possible D gene (6 bases). The CDR3 extends over 13 amino acids. Per the germline V gene, CDR1 is MDHEN and CDR2 is SYDVKM. V was pared by 6 bases and J by 7 bases, with 10 bases between.

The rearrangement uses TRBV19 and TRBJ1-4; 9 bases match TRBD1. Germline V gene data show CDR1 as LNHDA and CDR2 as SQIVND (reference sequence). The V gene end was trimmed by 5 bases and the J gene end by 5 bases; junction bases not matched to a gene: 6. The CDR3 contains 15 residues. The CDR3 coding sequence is TGTGCCAGTAGTCCGCCGGGGACAGGGAATGAAAAACTGTTTTTT. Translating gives CASSPPGTGNEKLFF.

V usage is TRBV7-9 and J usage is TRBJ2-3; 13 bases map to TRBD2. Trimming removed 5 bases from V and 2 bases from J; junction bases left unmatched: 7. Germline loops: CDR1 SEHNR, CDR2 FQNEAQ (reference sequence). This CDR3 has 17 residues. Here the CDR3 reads CASSRRLAGGLTDTQYF. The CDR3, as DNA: TGTGCCAGCAGCCGACGACTAGCGGGAGGACTCACAGATACGCAGTATTTT.

CDR3 in DNA: TGTGCCAGCAGCGCACTCCGCTCTAGCGGGCCCCCTGGGTCTACGCAGTATTTT. Protein product: CASSALRSSGPPGSTQYF. V and J are TRBV9 and TRBJ2-3; TRBD2 agrees at 8 bases. The V gene's germline CDR1 is SGDLS and CDR2 YYNGEE. Germline trimming cut 3 bases from V and 8 bases from J; bases unmatched to any gene: 20. The CDR3 has 18 amino acids.